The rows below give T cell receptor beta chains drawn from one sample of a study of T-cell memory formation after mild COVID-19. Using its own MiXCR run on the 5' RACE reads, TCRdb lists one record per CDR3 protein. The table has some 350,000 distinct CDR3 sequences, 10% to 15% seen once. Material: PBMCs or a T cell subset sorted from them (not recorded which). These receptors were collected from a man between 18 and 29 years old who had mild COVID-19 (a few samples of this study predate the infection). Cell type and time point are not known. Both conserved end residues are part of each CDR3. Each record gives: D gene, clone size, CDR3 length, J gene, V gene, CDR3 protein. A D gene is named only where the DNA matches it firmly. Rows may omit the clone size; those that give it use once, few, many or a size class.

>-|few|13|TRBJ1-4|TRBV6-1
CASSEVGPRELFF
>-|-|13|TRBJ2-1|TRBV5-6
CASPEGRHNEQFF
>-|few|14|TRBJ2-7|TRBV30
CAWRVPGLTYEQYF
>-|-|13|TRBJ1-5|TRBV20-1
CSARTTQRQPQHF
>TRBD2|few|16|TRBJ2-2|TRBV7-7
CASSLEGGGTTGELFF
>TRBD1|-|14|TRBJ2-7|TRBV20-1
CSASGQGVSYEQYF
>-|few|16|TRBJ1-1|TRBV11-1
CASSLSAGELNTEAFF
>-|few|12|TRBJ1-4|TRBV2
CASSEQGEKLFF
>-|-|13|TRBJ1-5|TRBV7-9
CASSLEGRGAQHF
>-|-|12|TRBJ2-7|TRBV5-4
CASSLGGAEQYF
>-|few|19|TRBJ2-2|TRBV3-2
CASSLLGRTQFWNTGELFF
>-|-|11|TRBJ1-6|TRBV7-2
CASSLASPLHF
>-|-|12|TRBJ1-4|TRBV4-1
CASSQEGGKLFF
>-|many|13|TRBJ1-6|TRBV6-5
CASGAYYNSPLHF
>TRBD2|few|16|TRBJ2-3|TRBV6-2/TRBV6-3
CASSYSTSGGTDTQYF
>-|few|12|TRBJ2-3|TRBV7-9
CASSLNVDTQYF
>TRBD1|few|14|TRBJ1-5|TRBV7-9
CASSFSTGNQPQHF
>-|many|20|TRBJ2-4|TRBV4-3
CASSPPGGRYRPIAKNIQYF
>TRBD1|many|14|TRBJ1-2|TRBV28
CASSFGQGGYGYTF
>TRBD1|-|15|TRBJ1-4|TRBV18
CASSPLGQDNEKLFF
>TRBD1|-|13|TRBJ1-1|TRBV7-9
CASSIQQGAEAFF
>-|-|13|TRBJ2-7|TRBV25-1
CASSESGVHEQYF
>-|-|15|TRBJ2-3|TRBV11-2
CASSRLQLEGDTQYF
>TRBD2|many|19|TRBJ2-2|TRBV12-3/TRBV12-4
CASSPMTSGGAWSTGELFF
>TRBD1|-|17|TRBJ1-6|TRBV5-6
CASSLGQGVNYNSPLHF
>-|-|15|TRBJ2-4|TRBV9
CASSGGSVGKNIQYF
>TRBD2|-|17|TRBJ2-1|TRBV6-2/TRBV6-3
CASSWVAGGPVYNEQFF
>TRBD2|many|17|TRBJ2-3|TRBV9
CASSVAGSGGAADTQYF
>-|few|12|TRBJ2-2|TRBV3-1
CASSQGDGELLF
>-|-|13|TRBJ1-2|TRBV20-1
CSARFRVLYGYTF
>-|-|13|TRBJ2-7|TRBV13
CASSAGQPNEQYF
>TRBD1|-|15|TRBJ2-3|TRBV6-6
CASTPRDRGLDTQYF
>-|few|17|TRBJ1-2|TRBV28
CASTATPRGERNYGYTF
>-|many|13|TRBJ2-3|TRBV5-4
CASTTVGTDTQYF
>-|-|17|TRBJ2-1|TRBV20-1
CSARDPPWGRHYNEQFF
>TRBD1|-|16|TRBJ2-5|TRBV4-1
CASSLDRGWVGETQYF
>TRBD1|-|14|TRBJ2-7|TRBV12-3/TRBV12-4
CASSLGQGVYEQYF
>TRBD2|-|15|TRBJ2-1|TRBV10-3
CAISESPGLGPEQFF
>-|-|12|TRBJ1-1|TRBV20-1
CSAGGENTEAFF
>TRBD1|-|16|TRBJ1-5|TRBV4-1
CASSRRTGASNQPQHF
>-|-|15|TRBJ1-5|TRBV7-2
CASSLRAGESQPQHF
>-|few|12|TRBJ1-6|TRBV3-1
CASSQMVSPLHF
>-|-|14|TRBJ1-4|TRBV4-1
CASSQVGGREKLFF
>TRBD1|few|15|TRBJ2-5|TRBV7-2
CASSLMRDRGETQYF
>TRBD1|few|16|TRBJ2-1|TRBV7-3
CASSPTGTGYYNEQFF
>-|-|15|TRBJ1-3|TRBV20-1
CSARSRGGSGNTIYF
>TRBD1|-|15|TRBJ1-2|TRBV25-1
CASSAVGQVNYGYTF
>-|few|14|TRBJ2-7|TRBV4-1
CASSPHSSSYEQYF
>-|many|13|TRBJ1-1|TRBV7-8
CASSLQGLTEAFF
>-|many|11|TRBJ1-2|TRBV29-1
CSVEAGGGYTF
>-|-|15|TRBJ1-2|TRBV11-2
CASSSADSDNYGYTF
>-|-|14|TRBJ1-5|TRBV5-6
CASSLHRGDQPQHF
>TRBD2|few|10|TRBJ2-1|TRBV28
CASSGLAQFF